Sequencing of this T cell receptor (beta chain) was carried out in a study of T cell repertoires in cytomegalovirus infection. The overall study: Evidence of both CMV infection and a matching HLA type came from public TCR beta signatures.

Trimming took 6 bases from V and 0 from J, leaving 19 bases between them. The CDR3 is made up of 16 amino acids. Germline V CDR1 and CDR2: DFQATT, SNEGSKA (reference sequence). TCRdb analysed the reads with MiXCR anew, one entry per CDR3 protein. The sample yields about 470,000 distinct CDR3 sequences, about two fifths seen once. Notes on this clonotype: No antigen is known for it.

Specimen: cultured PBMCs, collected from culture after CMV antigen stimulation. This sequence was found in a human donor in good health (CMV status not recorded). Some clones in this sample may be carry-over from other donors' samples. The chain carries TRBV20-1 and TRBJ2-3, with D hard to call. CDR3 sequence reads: CSARPLRPSSTDTQYF. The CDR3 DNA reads TGCAGTGCCAGGCCGCTCAGACCATCCAGCACAGATACGCAGTATTTT.